This T cell receptor (beta chain) stems from a study of response to subunit inactivated influenza vaccine. This clonotype has a handful of counts. Antigen unknown. TCRdb re-derived calls from the RT-PCR reads in MiXCR, one entry per CDR3 protein. This repertoire shows a few hundred thousand distinct CDR3 sequences, just over 20% found once; its top ten account for about 10%. Study-wide findings and caveats: Authors suggested each seasonal influenza vaccination recruits few new T cells.

The CDR3 runs to 14 residues. With V trimmed by 5 bases and J by 9 bases, 6 bases remained unmatched. The material was PBMCs from blood, obtained 21 months after vaccination. This clonotype was obtained from a man between 50 and 70 years old who received an inactivated influenza vaccine. This chain links TRBV12-3 or TRBV12-4 with TRBJ1-6; 8 bases are a match to TRBD1. Here the CDR3 reads CASSTGTGVSPLHF. CDR3 DNA sequence: TGTGCCAGCAGTACCGGGACAGGTGTTTCACCCCTCCACTTT.